The 5 T cell receptor beta chains below all came from one sample that was sequenced in a study of blood T cell repertoires in COVID-19. Produced via immunoSEQ multiplex PCR; TCRdb's table is partial and in-frame only. Of 64,000 or so clones listed, about 86% are singletons. The sequencing sample was made of peripheral blood. These receptors originate from a middle-aged man with acute or convalescent COVID-19.

The chain is built from TRBV30 and TRBJ1-1; 7 bases are shared with TRBD1. This CDR3 spans 13 amino acids. J lost 1 base, V lost 3 bases, and 2 bases had no gene match. The germline V gene has CDR1 GTSNPN and CDR2 SVGIG (reference sequence). The CDR3 loop reads CAWSRQGNTEAFF. The DNA for the CDR3 is TGTGCCTGGAGCCGACAGGGGAACACTGAAGCTTTCTTT.

This clone was seen once. The chain combines TRBV6-5 with TRBJ1-5; a weak D match, TRBD1 (6 bases). Trimming took 10 bases from V and 3 from J, leaving 10 bases between them. The germline CDR1 and CDR2 sequences are MNHEY and SVGAGI. This CDR3 region has 12 residues. CDR3 residues: CATRTVNQPQHF. CDR3 nucleotide sequence: TGTGCCACCAGGACAGTCAATCAGCCCCAGCATTTT.

The chain carries TRBV5-1 and TRBJ2-1; 8 bases are a match to TRBD2. Germline V lookup: CDR1 SGHRS, CDR2 YFSETQ. Trimming removed 1 base from V and 4 bases from J; junction bases left unmatched: 7. This CDR3 has 16 residues. The CDR3 protein is CASSLSAGAIYNEQFF. CDR3 coding DNA: TGCGCCAGCAGCTTGTCAGCGGGGGCTATATACAATGAGCAGTTCTTC.

V and J are TRBV23-1 and TRBJ1-2; 8 bases are a match to TRBD1. TRBV23-1 has ORF status, its function being uncertain. V lost 2 bases to trimming and J lost 2 bases; unmatched junction nucleotides: 16. The CDR3 spans 19 residues. This CDR3 is CASSQTQGAGSSLNYGYTF. CDR3 nucleotide sequence: TGCGCCAGCAGTCAAACTCAGGGGGCCGGGAGTAGCTTAAACTATGGCTACACCTTC.

The chain joins TRBV11-2 to TRBJ2-3; 9 nucleotides line up with TRBD2. The CDR3 consists of 17 residues. With 5 bases clipped from V and 9 bases from J, the junction kept 18 bases outside the gene matches. Germline V gene data show CDR1 as SGHAT and CDR2 as FQNNGV. CDR3 coding DNA: TGTGCCAGCAGCCCGCGCGGCAGCGGGGGGTATCCAGGAACGCAGTATTTT. It encodes CASSPRGSGGYPGTQYF.